The sequence of this T cell receptor (beta chain) was determined in a study of shared clonotypes between healthy human individuals. Background on the study: Each donor contributed plates that comprised three CD4 naive, three CD4 memory, two CD8 naive and one CD8 memory.

Study findings and constraints: Tissue TCR repertoires likely differ from these blood-only repertoires.

A word on this clone: What it binds is not known.

Here immunoSEQ multiplex PCR was the method, and the copy in TCRdb shows in-frame clones only, minus some. This repertoire shows approximately 2.5 million clones, approximately 93% found once; its top ten account for around 0.4%. The germline gives CDR1 MDHEN, CDR2 SYDVKM. The CDR3 totals 13 residues. The J segment lost 5 bases and the V segment lost 6 bases, leaving 5 bases of the junction unmatched. CD4+ cells were split into CD45RA+ naive and CD45RA-negative memory subsets. This chain joins TRBV28 and TRBJ2-7; 9 nucleotides match TRBD1. The specimen was naive CD4+ T cells from PBMCs. The subset: CD45RA+ positively selected. This receptor was taken from a man aged 18 to 29 in good health. Some clones in this sample may be carry-over from other donors' samples. CDR3 nucleotide sequence: TGTGCCAGCAGGACAGGGGGGAGGAACGAGCAGTACTTC. Its translation is CASRTGGRNEQYF. The full variable domain, rest sourced from reference TRBV28 and TRBJ2-7, is DVKVTQSSRYLVKRTGEKVFLECVQDMDHENMFWYRQDPGLGLRLIYFSYDVKMKEKGDIPEGYSVSREKKERFSLILESASTNQTSMYLCASRTGGRNEQYFGPGTRLTVT.